This T cell receptor (beta chain) was found in a study of OX40 agonist ivuxolimab in advanced cancers. Autoimmune disease history or systemic immunosuppression meant exclusion. Produced via immunoSEQ multiplex PCR; TCRdb's table is partial and in-frame only. Of fewer than 75,000 clones listed, 87% are singletons. The V gene's germline CDR1 is SGHAT and CDR2 FQNNGV. Trimming cost V 4 bases and J 3 bases, with 7 bases left between them. The CDR3 runs to 12 residues. The origin of this receptor is an adult with an advanced solid tumor such as melanoma, head and neck, liver or kidney cancer. The specimen was CD4+ or CD8+ T cells sorted from blood, collected in a trial of the OX40 agonist ivuxolimab. This chain connects TRBV11-2 to TRBJ2-7; D is uncertain. The CDR3 loop reads CASSSRLYEQYF. In nucleotides, the CDR3 is TGTGCCAGCAGCTCAAGACTCTACGAGCAGTACTTC.